Ten or more counts support the clone carrying this T cell receptor beta chain. The sample is drawn from a study of T cells in Graves' hyperthyroidism and ophthalmopathy. CDR1 is MNHEY, CDR2 SVGAGI, per germline. This CDR3 region has 14 residues. Between the trimmed V and J ends, which lost 0 bases and 4 bases, there was a span of 10 bases. Amplification of TCR beta CDR3 regions used RNA as the template. Researchers ran a first-round RT-PCR on the TCR CDR3 using the HTBI primer set. TCRdb ran MiXCR on the multiplex PCR reads and lists one entry per CDR3 protein. The data show 610,000 or so distinct CDR3 sequences, around 46% seen once.

The sequencing input was peripheral blood or thyroid tissue (not recorded which). This clonotype was sampled from a woman aged 18-30 years with Graves' hyperthyroidism. V gene TRBV6-5 combines with J gene TRBJ2-7; the D gene could be TRBD1 or TRBD2 (5 bases each). The CDR3 region is CASSYSVREYEQYF. The CDR3 region has the DNA TGTGCCAGCAGTTACTCGGTCAGGGAGTACGAGCAGTACTTC.